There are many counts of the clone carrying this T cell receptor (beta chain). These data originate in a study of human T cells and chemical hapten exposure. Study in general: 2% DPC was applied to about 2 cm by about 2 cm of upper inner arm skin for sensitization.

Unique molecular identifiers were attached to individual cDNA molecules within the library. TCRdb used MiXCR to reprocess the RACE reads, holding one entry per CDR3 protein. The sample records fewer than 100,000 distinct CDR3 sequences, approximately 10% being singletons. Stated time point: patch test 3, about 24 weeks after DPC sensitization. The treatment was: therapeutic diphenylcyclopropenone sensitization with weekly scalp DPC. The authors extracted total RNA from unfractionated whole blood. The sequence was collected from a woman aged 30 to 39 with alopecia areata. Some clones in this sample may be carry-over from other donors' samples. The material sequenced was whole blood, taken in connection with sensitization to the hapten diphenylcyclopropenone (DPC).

CDR3 loop: CASSFREWRKETQYF. DNA of the CDR3: TGTGCCAGCAGCTTCCGGGAGTGGCGCAAAGAGACCCAGTACTTC. The chain has TRBV7-2 and TRBJ2-5, with a possible D match to TRBD2 (6 bases). This CDR3 has 15 residues. Trimming pared 3 bases from V and 3 bases from J, leaving 14 bases between. Germline V gives CDR1 SGHTA, CDR2 FQGNSA.